This is a list of T cell receptor beta chains from one sample in a study of long-term antiretroviral therapy in people with HIV. Clones were read by immunoSEQ multiplex PCR, and TCRdb kept only the in-frame ones, dropping some. This sample has roughly 16,000 clones, with around 81% found just once. This sample comprised unsorted PBMCs, obtained 0.1 years before starting antiretroviral therapy. Source of these receptors: a man aged 18 to 29 with HIV. Each CDR3 is given with its conserved first and last residue. A D gene is named only where the DNA matches it firmly. Expanded clones are given a class, and other clones once, few, many or no size at all.

TRBV18	NA	NA	TRBJ2-5	TGTGCCAGCTCACTTAAGGGCGCTGAGACCCAGTACTTC	CASSLKGAETQYF
TRBV19	NA	NA	TRBJ2-1	TGTGCCAGTAGTTTCGGGGGTACCTACAATGAGCAGTTCTTC	CASSFGGTYNEQFF
TRBV27	TRBD1	NA	TRBJ2-7	TGTGCCACCAACGGACAGGGGGCGTACGAGCAGTACTTC	CATNGQGAYEQYF
TRBV11-2	NA	few	TRBJ2-7	TGTGCCAGCAGCTTAGGGGCGGCGAGCTCCTACGAGCAGTACTTC	CASSLGAASSYEQYF
TRBV4-2	TRBD2	NA	TRBJ2-2	TGTGCCAGCAGCCAAGATGATCTAGCGGCTAACACCGGGGAGCTGTTTTTT	CASSQDDLAANTGELFF
TRBV5-5	TRBD1	NA	TRBJ1-4	TGTGCCAGCAGCATGGGACAGCTTAATGAAAAACTGTTTTTT	CASSMGQLNEKLFF
TRBV29-1	NA	medium-sized	TRBJ1-2	TGCAGCGTTGAAGTTTGGACTGAGAACTATGGCTACACCTTC	CSVEVWTENYGYTF
TRBV28	TRBD2	NA	TRBJ2-7	TGTGCCAGCAGGCTTCCTCTAGCGGGAGGGTTCTACGAGCAGTACTTC	CASRLPLAGGFYEQYF
TRBV7-2	NA	NA	TRBJ1-1	TGTGCCAGCTCAGGGGTCAGGGGGAACACTGAAGCTTTCTTT	CASSGVRGNTEAFF
TRBV5-5	NA	NA	TRBJ1-2	TGTGCCAGCAGCTTGGGGGCCAGCCCGGCGGGTGGCTACACCTTC	CASSLGASPAGGYTF
TRBV18	TRBD1	NA	TRBJ1-2	TGTGCCAGCTCACCGGGACAGGGGACAGGCTATGGCTACACCTTC	CASSPGQGTGYGYTF
TRBV4-2	NA	few	TRBJ1-3	TGTGCCAGCAGCCCGGGCCTTCTGACACGAGGAAACACCATATATTTT	CASSPGLLTRGNTIYF
TRBV28	TRBD1	NA	TRBJ2-7	TGTGCCAGCAGTTCTTGGACAGGCTCCTACGAGCAGTACTTC	CASSSWTGSYEQYF
TRBV9	NA	once	TRBJ2-3	TGTGCCAGCAGCGCCCGAGGGGTAGGAACAGATACGCAGTATTTT	CASSARGVGTDTQYF
TRBV4-3	NA	once	TRBJ1-2	TGCGCCAGCAGCCAAGACGGCGGTTATAACTATGGCTACACCTTC	CASSQDGGYNYGYTF
TRBV25-1	NA	NA	TRBJ2-5	TGTGCCAGCAGCCTGGGCCAGGGTTGGGAGACCCAGTACTTC	CASSLGQGWETQYF
TRBV6-6	NA	NA	TRBJ1-5	TGTGCCAGCAGCCCTTCCATAGGCAATCAGCCCCAGCATTTT	CASSPSIGNQPQHF
TRBV14	TRBD1	NA	TRBJ2-1	TGTGCCAGCAGCCAAAGAACGGACAGGTTTTACAATGAGCAGTTCTTC	CASSQRTDRFYNEQFF
TRBV7-9	NA	NA	TRBJ2-7	TGTGCCAGCAGCTTACCGTCGGCAGGGAGTAACTACGAGCAGTACTTC	CASSLPSAGSNYEQYF
TRBV5-5	NA	NA	TRBJ1-2	TGTGCCAGCAGCTTGGCCGCAGGGGCTAAGGGCTACACCTTC	CASSLAAGAKGYTF
TRBV28	NA	NA	TRBJ1-1	TGTGCCAGCAGTTTCCACAAGAACACTGAAGCTTTCTTT	CASSFHKNTEAFF
TRBV27	NA	NA	TRBJ1-3	TGTGCCAGCAGCCCCCGAGTTTCTGGAAACACCATATATTTT	CASSPRVSGNTIYF
TRBV19	NA	NA	TRBJ1-3	TGTGCCAAAGGACCCTTCTCTGGAAACACCATATATTTT	CAKGPFSGNTIYF
TRBV19	TRBD2	NA	TRBJ2-2	TGTGCCAGTAGTATTACAGGGCTAGCGGGGAACACCGGGGAGCTGTTTTTT	CASSITGLAGNTGELFF
TRBV5-4	NA	few	TRBJ1-6	TGTGCCAGCAGAGAGGACAGCGCTTCCTATAATTCACCCCTCCACTTT	CASREDSASYNSPLHF
TRBV27	TRBD2	NA	TRBJ2-1	TGTGCCAGCAGTTTAGAGGTTAGCGGGGGGGCCATACCTTTCTTGGATGAGCAGTTCTTC	CASSLEVSGGAIPFLDEQFF
TRBV4-3	NA	NA	TRBJ2-7	TGCGCCAGCAGCCAAGGCTCGGGAAGCCTCTACGAGCAGTACTTC	CASSQGSGSLYEQYF
TRBV28	NA	medium-sized	TRBJ1-6	TGTGCCAGCAGTAACAACCCCGACATCCTAAATTCACCCCTCCACTTT	CASSNNPDILNSPLHF
TRBV6-6	TRBD1	NA	TRBJ2-5	TGTGCCAGCAGTGGGGGACAGGGTCGAGGAGCCCAGTACTTC	CASSGGQGRGAQYF
TRBV7-7	NA	once	TRBJ2-5	TGTGCCAGCAGCTCTCTGGGGGGAAGGGAGACCCAGTACTTC	CASSSLGGRETQYF
TRBV27	TRBD1	NA	TRBJ2-7	TGTGCCAGCAGTCCCGGGACAGGGGCGACCTCCGAGCAGTACTTC	CASSPGTGATSEQYF
TRBV9	NA	once	TRBJ1-6	TGTGCCAGCAGCGTGGAAGTCACCTATAATTCACCCCTCCACTTT	CASSVEVTYNSPLHF
TRBV7-2	NA	once	TRBJ2-1	TGTGCCAGCAGCTTAGGGGCGGGGTCTGTCTACAATGAGCAGTTCTTC	CASSLGAGSVYNEQFF
TRBV27	NA	NA	TRBJ2-1	TGTGCCAGCAGTTTACTTAGTTCCTACAATGAGCAGTTCTTC	CASSLLSSYNEQFF
TRBV6-6	TRBD2	NA	TRBJ2-1	TGTGCCAGCAGTTACTCGGGGACTAGCGGGGGAAGCGAGCAGTTCTTC	CASSYSGTSGGSEQFF
TRBV6-6	NA	NA	TRBJ1-4	TGTGCCAGCAGTACCACCCCGCAGCTGTTTTTT	CASSTTPQLFF
TRBV7-3	TRBD2	NA	TRBJ2-3	TGTGCCAGCAGCCGCCTAACTAGCGGCACAGATACGCAGTATTTT	CASSRLTSGTDTQYF
TRBV7-3	NA	NA	TRBJ2-2	TGTGCCAGCAGCCCGGGGCTGGGCACCGGGGAGCTGTTTTTT	CASSPGLGTGELFF
TRBV28	NA	NA	TRBJ1-1	TGTGCCAGCAGTCCCCGGGTGGGGGTATATACTGAAGCTTTCTTT	CASSPRVGVYTEAFF
TRBV30	TRBD1	NA	TRBJ2-6	TGTGCCTGGAGTCGGGACAGGGTGCCTTATGGGGCCAACGTCCTGACTTTC	CAWSRDRVPYGANVLTF
TRBV25-1	NA	NA	TRBJ1-4	TGTGCCAGCAGTTCCACAGGGTACCGTGAAAAACTGTTTTTT	CASSSTGYREKLFF
TRBV5-5	NA	NA	TRBJ2-7	TGTGCCAGCAGCTTGGGGGGGCGCGCCGAGCAGTACTTC	CASSLGGRAEQYF
TRBV4-3	NA	NA	TRBJ2-1	TGCGCCAGCAGCCTAAAATCCGGGACAGAGCAGTTCTTC	CASSLKSGTEQFF
TRBV7-2	NA	NA	TRBJ1-2	TGTGCCAGCAGCCCCCGCCCTGAGGGTTCTTATGGCTACACCTTC	CASSPRPEGSYGYTF
TRBV19	TRBD2	once	TRBJ2-2	TGTGCCACCCCTAGCGGGGGGCCAGCCGGGGAGCTGTTTTTT	CATPSGGPAGELFF
TRBV4-3	NA	few	TRBJ1-1	TGCGCCAGCAGCCAAGATCGCGGAGGCCGCGCTGAAGCTTTCTTT	CASSQDRGGRAEAFF
TRBV9	NA	once	TRBJ1-3	TGTGCCAGCAGCGTGTACGGGGGGGAAGGAAACACCATATATTTT	CASSVYGGEGNTIYF
TRBV4-2	NA	NA	TRBJ1-1	TGTGCCAGCAGCCAAGGCCCCACCTTCGGCAGGGACTCTGAAGCTTTCTTT	CASSQGPTFGRDSEAFF
TRBV7-9	NA	once	TRBJ1-1	TGTGCCAGCAGCTTAGAATCGGGCACTGAAGCTTTCTTT	CASSLESGTEAFF
TRBV6-5	TRBD2	NA	TRBJ2-1	TGTGCCAGCAGAAAAGCGGGAGGGCCCTATAATGAGCAGTTCTTC	CASRKAGGPYNEQFF
TRBV11-1	NA	NA	TRBJ2-7	TGTGCCAGCAGCTTAAATGCAGGGGTGGCCGAGCAGTACTTC	CASSLNAGVAEQYF